This TCR beta chain was recorded in a study of blood T cells in healthy people across ages. Study-wide points: Researchers deemed the diversity estimates from one million T cells underestimates.

This clonotype was picked up a small number of times. What it recognizes is unknown. The amount of total RNA extracted per sample was at least 6 micrograms. The CDR3 is 14 amino acids. Germline V gene lookup returns CDR1 SNHLY and CDR2 FYNNEI. The use of a sample-barcoded 5' primer and a J-beta primer mix characterized a second PCR of roughly 6 to 11 cycles. TCRdb re-analysed the 5' RACE reads in MiXCR, keeping a single row per CDR3 protein. The sample has some 1.1 million distinct CDR3 sequences, under 40% seen once. The sequence was obtained from a man between 18 and 35 years old in good health. Sample: blood. The chain links TRBV2 to TRBJ2-5; D not certain. TRBJ2-7 matches the DNA end more closely, so the J call is doubtful. CDR3 coding DNA: TGTGCCAGCAGTGAAGCGGATAGGGATAGCGAGCAGTACTTC. Protein sequence: CASSEADRDSEQYF.